The next 8 T cell receptor beta chains were all read from a single sample in a study of blood T cells in healthy people across ages. A second PCR of 7 to 11 cycles used a sample-barcoded 5' primer and a J-beta primer mix. From the 5' RACE reads, TCRdb called clonotypes with MiXCR, one entry per CDR3 protein. The sample includes around 800,000 distinct CDR3 sequences, roughly 46% of them seen just once. Sequenced input: blood. The receptors here all came from a man at least 80 years old in good health.

The rearrangement uses TRBV20-1 and TRBJ2-5, with 8 bases matching TRBD2. The better agreement between TRBJ2-7 and the DNA end casts doubt on the J call. This CDR3 is 17 amino acids long. Germline V gene data show CDR1 as DFQATT and CDR2 as SNEGSKA (reference sequence). The CDR3 reads CSARTRAGVYLRDEQYF. DNA for the CDR3: TGCAGTGCTAGAACAAGAGCGGGAGTGTATTTGCGGGACGAGCAGTACTTC.

The genes are TRBV6-5 and TRBJ2-5, with D unclear. The CDR3 has 12 amino acids. Per the germline V gene, CDR1 is MNHEY and CDR2 is SVGAGI. The germline V and J ends were trimmed by 5 bases and 5 bases, with 9 bases remaining between them. CDR3 DNA: TGTGCCAGCAGTAACCCCCGGGAGACCCAGTACTTC. Encoded protein: CASSNPRETQYF.

The chain carries TRBV2 and TRBJ2-2; D is tentatively TRBD1 or TRBD2 (5 bases each). Looked up from germline, CDR1 is SNHLY and CDR2 is FYNNEI. Trimming cost V 6 bases and J 11 bases, with 22 bases left between them. The CDR3 sequence is 15 residues long. The CDR3 protein is CASRRGAEEWGELFF. The CDR3 DNA follows: TGTGCCAGCAGAAGAGGGGCCGAGGAGTGGGGTGAGCTGTTTTTT.

This clonotype came up once. The chain uses TRBV15 and TRBJ1-5; tentative D call: TRBD1 (5 bases). The V end lost 1 base, the J end lost 5 bases, and 12 bases lay between the germline ends. The CDR3 has 15 amino acids. Per the germline V gene, CDR1 is LNHNV and CDR2 is YYDKDF (reference sequence). The CDR3 coding sequence is TGTGCCACCAGCAGAGGGGGGATTATTGATCAGCCCCAGCATTTT. Its protein is CATSRGGIIDQPQHF. Full variable domain (rest looked up from reference TRBV15 and TRBJ1-5): DAMVIQNPRYQVTQFGKPVTLSCSQTLNHNVMYWYQQKSSQAPKLLFHYYDKDFNNEADTPDNFQSRRPNTSFCFLDIRSPGLGDTAMYLCATSRGGIIDQPQHFGDGTRLSIL.

This clonotype was found many times. The V and J genes are TRBV12-3 or TRBV12-4 and TRBJ1-5; no firm D call. The CDR3 totals 15 residues. V gave up 2 bases and J gave up 0 bases, with 8 bases separating them. Written as DNA, the CDR3 is TGTGCCAGCAGTTTAAGGCAGAATAGCAATCAGCCCCAGCATTTT. It codes for CASSLRQNSNQPQHF.

The chain has TRBV5-1 and TRBJ2-1; 10 bases are shared with TRBD1. Germline V gene lookup returns CDR1 SGHRS and CDR2 YFSETQ. J lost 3 bases, V lost 6 bases, and 12 bases had no gene match. This CDR3 has 17 residues. Here the CDR3 reads CASTFRGRDRGYNEQFF. CDR3 nucleotides: TGCGCCAGCACGTTTAGGGGGCGGGACAGGGGCTACAATGAGCAGTTCTTC.

J is TRBJ1-1 and V is TRBV6-5, with a weak D call TRBD1 (6 bases). Trimming pared 9 bases from V and 5 bases from J, leaving 10 bases between. CDR3 length: 11 amino acids. From germline, CDR1 is MNHEY and CDR2 SVGAGI. DNA for the CDR3: TGTGCCAGTTTGAGGGGGACTGAAGCTTTCTTT. This sequence encodes CASLRGTEAFF.

This clonotype turned up a few times. V is TRBV12-3 or TRBV12-4 and J is TRBJ2-3; 8 bases map to TRBD2. The CDR3 is 15 amino acids. Trimming at V came to 2 bases and at J to 3 bases, leaving 4 bases not matched to a gene. This CDR3 reads CASSLRTGGTDTQYF. The CDR3 DNA is TGTGCCAGCAGTTTAAGGACGGGAGGGACAGATACGCAGTATTTT.